These 23 T cell receptor beta chains were sequenced from one sample in a study of T cell responses to AZD1222 COVID-19 vaccine. Profiling relied on immunoSEQ multiplex PCR, and the TCRdb table lists in-frame clones only, not all of them. This table holds some 150,000 clones, less than 90% found once. Sequences were derived from peripheral blood, sampled on day 0 of MenACWY control vaccination. All receptors derive from an adult in good health.

The genes are TRBV7-9 and TRBJ1-2; D remains unclear. From germline, CDR1 is SEHNR and CDR2 FQNEAQ (reference sequence). V was cut by 8 bases and J by 8 bases, with 21 bases left in between. The CDR3 loop spans 14 amino acids. CDR3 nucleotide sequence: TGTGCCAGCGTCCACAGCAACATGCTCGAAGGCTACACCTTC. This gives the protein CASVHSNMLEGYTF.

The V and J genes are TRBV9 and TRBJ1-1; possible D gene TRBD1, 5 bases. Germline CDR1 reads SGDLS; CDR2 reads YYNGEE. There are 12 residues in the CDR3. Deletions cut 6 bases from V and 5 bases from J, with 11 bases between. In nucleotides, the CDR3 is TGTGCCAGCACTGGGGGAGGGACTGAAGCTTTCTTT. The encoded protein is CASTGGGTEAFF.

The rearrangement uses TRBV5-4 and TRBJ2-5; 10 bases map to TRBD1. This CDR3 has 16 residues. V lost 4 bases and J lost 0; bases outside the gene matches: 6. CDR1 is SGHNT, CDR2 YYREEE, per germline (reference sequence). CDR3 sequence (DNA): TGTGCCAGCAGCCTCGACAGGGGGCCCAACCAAGAGACCCAGTACTTC. Protein product: CASSLDRGPNQETQYF.

This rearrangement joins TRBV3-1 (or the pseudogene TRBV3-2) to TRBJ1-6, with 7 nucleotides matching TRBD1. Germline CDR1 reads LGHDT; CDR2 reads YNNKEL (reference sequence). Unmatched junction bases numbered 1, after V lost 4 bases and J lost 7 bases. CDR3 size: 13 residues. CDR3 DNA sequence: TGTGCCAGCAGCCCGGACAGGAATTCACCCCTCCACTTT. Amino acids: CASSPDRNSPLHF.

The V gene is TRBV3-1 (or the pseudogene TRBV3-2), the J gene TRBJ2-5; 8 bases map to TRBD2. The junction had 1 base not matched to a gene; V was cut back by 2 bases and J by 2 bases. The germline gives CDR1 LGHDT, CDR2 YNNKEL (reference sequence). This CDR3 has 14 residues. Written as DNA, the CDR3 is TGTGCCAGCAGCCAACGGGGGGGACAAGAGACCCAGTACTTC. It codes for CASSQRGGQETQYF.

This clone has a single count. Other DNA sequences from this sample encode an identical CDR3 as well. The chain links TRBV19 to TRBJ1-3; no clear D. Trimming cost V 1 base and J 2 bases, with 6 bases left between them. Germline values: CDR1 LNHDA, CDR2 SQIVND (reference sequence). The CDR3 runs 14 residues. For the CDR3, the DNA is TGTGCCAGTAGTATAGGAGGGACTGGAAACACCATATATTTT. It specifies CASSIGGTGNTIYF.

The chain carries TRBV7-9 and TRBJ2-7, with D possibly being TRBD1 or TRBD2 (5 bases each). This CDR3 is built from 12 residues. The V end lost 3 bases, the J end lost 6 bases, and 9 bases lay between the germline ends. Germline CDR1 is SEHNR and CDR2 is FQNEAQ (reference sequence). The CDR3 loop reads CASSFGAGEQYV. The CDR3 bases are TGTGCCAGCAGCTTCGGGGCGGGCGAGCAGTACGTC.

The V and J genes are TRBV5-6 and TRBJ2-7, with a tentative D call TRBD1 (6 bases). Germline V gene data show CDR1 as SGHDT and CDR2 as YYEEEE. V was trimmed by 8 bases and J by 2 bases, leaving 14 bases between them. The CDR3 contains 13 residues. CDR3 in amino acids: CARPPTGTYEQYF. Here the CDR3 DNA reads TGTGCCAGGCCCCCGACAGGAACCTACGAGCAGTACTTC. Using reference TRBV5-6 and TRBJ2-7 for the parts outside the CDR3, the full variable domain is DAGVTQSPTHLIKTRGQQVTLRCSPKSGHDTVSWYQQALGQGPQFIFQYYEEEERQRGNFPDRFSGHQFPNYSSELNVNALLLGDSALYLCARPPTGTYEQYFGPGTRLTVT.

CDR3: CASSYNSPRQPQHF. The CDR3 region has the DNA TGTGCCAGCAGTTACAACAGCCCCCGGCAGCCCCAGCATTTT. This chain uses TRBV6-5 with TRBJ1-5, with D uncertain. This CDR3 spans 14 amino acids. V shed 2 bases and J shed 7 bases, with 12 bases lying between them. The V gene's germline CDR1 is MNHEY and CDR2 SVGAGI.

This chain joins TRBV7-8 and TRBJ2-1; TRBD2 is a possible D gene (5 bases). This CDR3 region has 13 residues. CDR1 is SGHVS, CDR2 FQNEAQ, per germline. Trimming pared 7 bases from V and 4 bases from J, leaving 11 bases between. DNA for the CDR3: TGTGCCAGCACCCGAGGGTTATACAATGAGCAGTTCTTC. Translating it yields CASTRGLYNEQFF.

The V gene is TRBV6-6, the J gene TRBJ2-1, with D perhaps assigned TRBD1 or TRBD2 (6 bases each). Trimming shortened V by 7 bases and J by 3 bases, and 16 bases separated the two germline ends. Germline loops: CDR1 MNHNY, CDR2 SVGAGI (reference sequence). The CDR3 sequence is 15 residues long. The CDR3 reads CASTIGGLGYNEQFF. Here the CDR3 DNA reads TGTGCCAGCACCATAGGGGGGCTCGGCTACAATGAGCAGTTCTTC.

The rearrangement joins TRBV19 to TRBJ2-1; 8 bases match TRBD2. This CDR3 is built from 14 residues. Germline V gene sequence: CDR1 LNHDA, CDR2 SQIVND (reference sequence). The ends lost 4 bases at V and 6 bases at J; junction bases unmatched: 5. CDR3: CASSTGTRSNEQFF. The CDR3, as DNA: TGTGCCAGTAGTACTGGGACTAGATCCAATGAGCAGTTCTTC.

The chain is built from TRBV18 and TRBJ2-7; 8 nucleotides align to TRBD1. The germline V gene has CDR1 KGHSH and CDR2 LQKENI. This CDR3 spans 13 amino acids. V shed 5 bases and J 6 bases; nucleotides not matched to a gene: 6. The CDR3 DNA sequence: TGTGCCAGCTCAACAGACAGGGGCGGCGAGCAGTACGTC. Protein product: CASSTDRGGEQYV.

The chain employs TRBV12-3 or TRBV12-4 and TRBJ2-7; D gene unclear. This CDR3 spans 13 amino acids. The germline V and J ends were trimmed by 2 bases and 0 bases, with 5 bases remaining between them. CDR3 coding DNA: TGTGCCAGCAGTTTAACTCCCTCCTACGAGCAGTACTTC. This translates into CASSLTPSYEQYF.

This clone appeared once. The V gene is TRBV3-1 (or the pseudogene TRBV3-2), the J gene TRBJ1-1; the D gene is possibly TRBD1 (6 bases). The V end was cut by 4 bases, the J end by 4 bases, with 10 bases between. The CDR3 consists of 13 residues. From germline, CDR1 is LGHDT and CDR2 YNNKEL (reference sequence). CDR3 region: CASSPQGITEAFF. The CDR3, as DNA: TGTGCCAGCAGCCCCCAGGGGATCACTGAAGCTTTCTTT.

The chain has TRBV2 and TRBJ1-6, with 8 nucleotides matching TRBD1. The CDR3 is 16 amino acids. The V and J ends lost 6 bases and 7 bases, in that order; junction bases with no gene match: 11. Germline lookup yields CDR1 SNHLY and CDR2 FYNNEI. For the CDR3, the DNA is TGTGCCAGCAGGGGAGATCCCGGGACAGGAAATTCACCCCTCCACTTT. As protein: CASRGDPGTGNSPLHF. Full variable domain (missing parts from reference TRBV2 and TRBJ1-6): EPEVTQTPSHQVTQMGQEVILRCVPISNHLYFYWYRQILGQKVEFLVSFYNNEISEKSEIFDDQFSVERPDGSNFTLKIRSTKLEDSAMYFCASRGDPGTGNSPLHFGNGTRLTVT.

The J gene is TRBJ1-2, the V gene TRBV12-5; 9 bases fit TRBD1. CDR3 length: 15 residues. V was clipped by 3 bases and J by 3 bases; unmatched bases: 5. Per the germline V gene, CDR1 is LGHNT and CDR2 is FRNRAP. The CDR3 bases are TGTGCTAGTGGTTTTAGCGGGACAGGGCACTATGGCTACACCTTC. This translates into CASGFSGTGHYGYTF.

The CDR3 loop reads CASSLIRRTGELFF. In nucleotides, the CDR3 is TGTGCCAGCAGCTTAATCCGTCGGACCGGGGAGCTGTTTTTT. The V gene is TRBV7-2, the J gene TRBJ2-2; D unclear. This CDR3 contains 14 residues. From germline, CDR1 is SGHTA and CDR2 FQGNSA. V was cut by 2 bases and J by 5 bases, with 9 bases left in between.

The chain couples TRBV6-1 to TRBJ2-7; D is undetermined. Germline V lookup: CDR1 MNHNS, CDR2 SASEGT. The CDR3 has 13 amino acids. Trimming stripped 1 base from V and 6 bases from J, with 10 bases between. CDR3 protein: CASSEDSFREQYV. Here the CDR3 DNA reads TGTGCCAGCAGTGAAGACAGTTTTCGCGAGCAGTACGTC.

The chain couples TRBV2 to TRBJ1-2; TRBD1 matches at 8 bases. The CDR3 loop spans 14 amino acids. Germline V gives CDR1 SNHLY, CDR2 FYNNEI. J lost 8 bases, V lost 4 bases, and 9 bases had no gene match. The CDR3 sequence is CASSGSFRGLGYTF. In DNA form, the CDR3 reads TGTGCCAGCAGTGGATCTTTCAGGGGGCTAGGCTACACCTTC.

The chain employs TRBV7-9 and TRBJ1-2; D is unclear. The CDR3 runs 14 residues. Germline loops: CDR1 SEHNR, CDR2 FQNEAQ (reference sequence). With 1 base removed from V and 0 bases from J, the gap between germline ends came to 6 bases. Written as DNA, the CDR3 is TGTGCCAGCAGCTTAGTCACCCCTAACTATGGCTACACCTTC. Translation gives CASSLVTPNYGYTF.

The chain joins TRBV30 to TRBJ1-2; possibly TRBD1 for D (6 bases). V lost 5 bases and J 3 bases, leaving 19 bases between the germline ends. CDR3 length: 15 amino acids. Germline V CDR1 and CDR2: GTSNPN, SVGIG (reference sequence). This chain's CDR3 is CAWGPLGGAYYGYTF. CDR3 coding DNA: TGTGCCTGGGGGCCCCTCGGGGGGGCATACTATGGCTACACCTTC.

This chain connects TRBV4-1 to TRBJ1-5; the D is unclear. This CDR3 has 15 residues. Per germline, CDR1 MGHRA and CDR2 YSYEKL. The V end lost 3 bases, the J end lost 2 bases, and 11 bases lay between the germline ends. CDR3 in amino acids: CASSQYSGGNQPQHF. The CDR3 DNA sequence: TGCGCCAGCAGCCAGTACAGTGGTGGCAATCAGCCCCAGCATTTT.